A single sample is the source of the 14 T cell receptor beta chains below, sequenced in a study of shared T cell receptors in the human thymus listed by TCRdb under 2021. The protocol used for the library was the immunoSEQ multiplex PCR assay. Not all clones reach the TCRdb copy of this immuneACCESS table, which keeps in-frame sequences only. Checked studies attribute under half of the gap to unresolved V genes and leave the rest unexplained. The sample data list around 730,000 clones, and 70% to 90% of these were observed just once. The ten largest clonotypes hold roughly 0.01% of the sample. These data were likewise used in another study, on human thymus T cells.

The sequenced sample consisted of thymocytes. The receptors come from a girl under three years old with a congenital heart defect. Donor details come from another sample of the same person, matched by shared clones.

V usage is TRBV20-1 and J usage is TRBJ1-1; D call uncertain. Trimming took off 5 bases at V and 10 bases at J, with 14 bases between the two ends. The CDR3 loop spans 11 amino acids. The germline gives CDR1 DFQATT, CDR2 SNEGSKA (reference sequence). In DNA form, the CDR3 reads TGCAGTGCTCCTGACCGCCAGCGAGCTTTCTTT. Translating it yields CSAPDRQRAFF.

The genes are TRBV10-2 and TRBJ2-7, with 15 bases aligning to TRBD2. There are 19 residues in the CDR3. Germline trimming cut 5 bases from V and 5 bases from J; bases unmatched to any gene: 16. In germline, CDR1 is WSHSY, CDR2 SAAADI. The CDR3 DNA sequence: TGCGCCAGCAGTCCTCGGACTAGCGGGGGGGCCGGGTGGTTCAACGAGCAGTACTTC. Protein sequence: CASSPRTSGGAGWFNEQYF.

V is TRBV4-3 and J is TRBJ2-3; D perhaps matches TRBD2 (7 bases). Germline assignment: CDR1 LGHNA and CDR2 YSLEER. The CDR3 has 18 residues. The germline V and J ends were trimmed by 4 bases and 4 bases, with 24 bases remaining between them. The chain's CDR3 is CASSRKPRGGAIADTQYF. In DNA, the CDR3 is TGCGCCAGCAGCCGCAAACCCCGAGGGGGGGCAATTGCAGATACGCAGTATTTT.

V and J are TRBV25-1 and TRBJ1-2, with D hard to call. Germline-derived CDR1 and CDR2 are MGHDK and SYGVNS. This CDR3 is built from 13 residues. Trimming pared 3 bases from V and 7 bases from J, leaving 12 bases between. CDR3 DNA: TGTGCCAGCAGTGACCGGGAATTGAGTGGCTACACCTTC. Translating it yields CASSDRELSGYTF.

The chain carries TRBV13 and TRBJ1-3; tentatively, D is TRBD1 (5 bases). This CDR3 region has 16 residues. CDR1 is PRHDT and CDR2 is FYEKMQ in the germline V gene (reference sequence). V was shortened by 3 bases and J by 0 bases, with 12 bases between the two germline ends. CDR3 sequence: CASSLGGKLSGNTIYF. The CDR3 DNA sequence: TGTGCCAGCAGCTTGGGGGGTAAACTCTCTGGAAACACCATATATTTT.

The rearrangement uses TRBV5-6 and TRBJ1-1; D not resolved. V dropped 0 bases and J dropped 4 bases, with 7 bases sitting between them. The germline gives CDR1 SGHDT, CDR2 YYEEEE. The CDR3 spans 13 residues. CDR3 sequence: CASSLGFSTEAFF. The CDR3 nucleotides are TGTGCCAGCAGCTTGGGTTTCAGCACTGAAGCTTTCTTT.

This clone was observed once. The V and J genes are TRBV9 and TRBJ1-6; unclear D gene. The germline gives CDR1 SGDLS, CDR2 YYNGEE. This CDR3 has 12 residues. V shed 0 bases and J shed 10 bases, with 5 bases lying between them. CDR3 amino acids: CASSVVGSPLHF. The CDR3 nucleotides are TGTGCCAGCAGCGTAGTCGGGTCACCCCTCCACTTT.

The chain joins TRBV11-3 to TRBJ1-5, with D maybe TRBD1 (6 bases). The CDR3 sequence is 13 residues long. Germline CDR1 is SGHNT and CDR2 is YENEEA. The germline V and J ends were trimmed by 1 base and 14 bases, with 15 bases remaining between them. CDR3 bases: TGTGCCAGCAGCTTAGTACCGGGGACAAAGAAGCATTTT. Translating it yields CASSLVPGTKKHF.

The J gene is TRBJ1-2, the V gene TRBV6-5, with D possibly being TRBD1 (6 bases). Trimming pared 6 bases from V and 3 bases from J, leaving 14 bases between. This CDR3 is 14 amino acids long. CDR1 MNHEY and CDR2 SVGAGI come from the germline V gene. Written as DNA, the CDR3 is TGTGCCAGCAGCTCCCGGACAGCTTACTATGGCTACACCTTC. Amino acid sequence: CASSSRTAYYGYTF.

A few counts support this clone. The chain carries TRBV5-8 and TRBJ1-1; D gene ambiguous. Trimming removed 3 bases from V and 6 bases from J, with 12 bases in between. The germline V gene encodes CDR1 SGHTS and CDR2 YDEGEE. This CDR3 is built from 13 residues. The CDR3 region is CASSSHRDAEAFF. The DNA for the CDR3 is TGTGCCAGCAGCTCCCACCGGGATGCTGAAGCTTTCTTT.

A word on this clone: The sample holds other DNA sequences that translate to the same CDR3. CDR3 bases: TGTGCCAGCAGCGTAGGGGGGGGACGCACAGATACGCAGTATTTT. The encoded protein is CASSVGGGRTDTQYF. The V and J genes are TRBV9 and TRBJ2-3; TRBD2 agrees at 7 bases. The CDR3 loop spans 15 amino acids. The trim removed 0 bases at V and 1 base at J, leaving 2 bases unmatched. Germline V gene lookup returns CDR1 SGDLS and CDR2 YYNGEE.

This chain connects TRBV7-9 to TRBJ2-7; TRBD2 agrees at 9 bases. The trim removed 3 bases at V and 3 bases at J, leaving 6 bases unmatched. Looked up from germline, CDR1 is SEHNR and CDR2 is FQNEAQ (reference sequence). The CDR3 has 15 amino acids. CDR3: CASSFAGGPVYEQYF. The CDR3 coding sequence is TGTGCCAGCAGCTTTGCGGGGGGGCCTGTCTACGAGCAGTACTTC.

This clone has a single count. The chain is built from TRBV4-1 and TRBJ1-6, with D perhaps matching TRBD1 (5 bases). The CDR3 runs to 17 residues. Trimming cost V 2 bases and J 0 bases, with 11 bases left between them. CDR1 and CDR2 (germline): MGHRA, YSYEKL. Here the CDR3 DNA reads TGCGCCAGCAGCCAACAGGGAAGAAGCTCCTATAATTCACCCCTCCACTTT. Amino acid sequence: CASSQQGRSSYNSPLHF.

This chain joins TRBV4-1 and TRBJ2-2, with 10 bases that match TRBD2. Germline V gene data show CDR1 as MGHRA and CDR2 as YSYEKL. This CDR3 contains 17 residues. J gave up 3 bases and V 1 base, and 5 bases lay outside the gene matches. The CDR3 nucleotides are TGCGCCAGCAGCCAAGGGGGGGGACTAGCGTACACCGGGGAGCTGTTTTTT. Amino acid sequence: CASSQGGGLAYTGELFF.